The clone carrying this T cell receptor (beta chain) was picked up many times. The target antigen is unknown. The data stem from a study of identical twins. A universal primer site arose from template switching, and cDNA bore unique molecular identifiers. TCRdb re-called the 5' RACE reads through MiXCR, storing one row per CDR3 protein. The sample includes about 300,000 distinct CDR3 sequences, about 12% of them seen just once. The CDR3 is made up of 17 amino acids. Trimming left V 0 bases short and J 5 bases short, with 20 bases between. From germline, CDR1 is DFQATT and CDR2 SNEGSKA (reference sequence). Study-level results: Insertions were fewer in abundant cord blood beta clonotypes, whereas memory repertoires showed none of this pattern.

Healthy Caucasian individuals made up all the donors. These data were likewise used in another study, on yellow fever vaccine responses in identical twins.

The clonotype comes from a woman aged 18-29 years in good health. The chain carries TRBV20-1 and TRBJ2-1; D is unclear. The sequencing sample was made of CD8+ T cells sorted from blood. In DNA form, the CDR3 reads TGCAGTGCTAGAGATCAGGATCTACCTGTGGGCAACAATGAGCAGTTCTTC. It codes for CSARDQDLPVGNNEQFF.